Below are 14 T cell receptor beta chains sequenced from a single sample in a study of CXCR3-negative and CXCR3-positive naive CD8 T cells. Researchers prepared the TRB cDNA libraries using 5' RACE with UMI labels. TCRdb re-called the 5' RACE reads and catalogs CDR3 proteins one per entry, DNA excluded. The data include roughly 99,000 distinct CDR3 sequences; the top ten clones carry around 0.99%. No antigen is known for these receptors. Regarding the study as a whole: More hydrophobic TRB CDR3s occurred in CXCR3-positive than in CXCR3-negative naive cells.

Sample: naive CXCR3+ CD8+ T cells from blood. Subset of the sample: CD45RO-CCR7+CD27+CD95- naive CD8+ T cells expressing CXCR3 (TNR3+). These receptor sequences come from a human donor in good health. Some clones in this sample may be carry-over from other donors' samples.

The CDR3 protein is CASSLWTSGGNFNEQFF. The chain is built from TRBV5-1 and TRBJ2-1; TCRdb gives TRBD2 as the D gene, but with no DNA this cannot be confirmed. The CDR3 length is 17 residues. Germline CDR1 is SGHRS and CDR2 is YFSETQ.

CDR3 residues: CASSLSDSGGTYEQYF. This chain links TRBV5-1 with TRBJ2-7; TCRdb selects TRBD1, and the lack of DNA leaves this call unchecked. Germline V gene data show CDR1 as SGHRS and CDR2 as YFSETQ. The CDR3 has 16 amino acids.

The rearrangement links TRBV3-1 to TRBJ2-3; TCRdb names TRBD2, which stays unverified in the absence of DNA. Germline V lookup: CDR1 LGHDT, CDR2 YNNKEL (reference sequence). The CDR3 runs to 19 residues. The chain's CDR3 is CASSLSGGADYFSTDTQYF.

V gene TRBV12-3 or TRBV12-4 combines with J gene TRBJ2-1; the D call of TRBD1 rests on TCRdb alone, since no DNA is present to check it. The length of the CDR3 is 14 residues. CDR3 protein: CASIRDRGDNEQFF.

The chain couples TRBV7-6 to TRBJ2-7; TCRdb's assignment of TRBD1 cannot be checked, as there is no DNA. This CDR3 contains 14 residues. Germline CDR1 SGHVS, CDR2 FNYEAQ. CDR3 sequence: CASSSRQGSHEQYF.

The V call is TRBV7-2, the J call TRBJ1-5; the TCRdb D gene call, TRBD1, has no DNA to confirm it. The CDR3 is 16 amino acids. Germline-derived CDR1 and CDR2 are SGHTA and FQGNSA. CDR3 amino acids: CASSNRDRGANQPQHF. Looking up the rest from reference TRBV7-2 and TRBJ1-5 gives the full variable domain: GAGVSQSPSNKVTEKGKDVELRCDPISGHTALYWYRQSLGQGLEFLIYFQGNSAPDKSGLPSDRFSAERTGGSVSTLTIQRTQQEDSAVYLCASSNRDRGANQPQHFGDGTRLSIL.

V usage is TRBV6-2 or TRBV6-3 and J usage is TRBJ2-7; the D call of TRBD1 rests on TCRdb alone, since no DNA is present to check it. This CDR3 region has 19 residues. The germline V gene encodes CDR1 MNHEY and CDR2 SVGEGT. The CDR3 sequence is CASSLNLRFRDRVSYEQYF.

This sequence joins TRBV12-3 or TRBV12-4 and TRBJ2-7. The CDR3 runs 13 residues. This CDR3 is CASSFDGGSEQYF.

This chain connects TRBV15 to TRBJ2-1; TCRdb returns TRBD1, unconfirmable since there is no DNA. The germline V gene encodes CDR1 LNHNV and CDR2 YYDKDF (reference sequence). This CDR3 region has 16 residues. The chain's CDR3 is CATSDVTGEPYNEQFF. Full variable domain (missing parts from reference TRBV15 and TRBJ2-1): DAMVIQNPRYQVTQFGKPVTLSCSQTLNHNVMYWYQQKSSQAPKLLFHYYDKDFNNEADTPDNFQSRRPNTSFCFLDIRSPGLGDTAMYLCATSDVTGEPYNEQFFGPGTRLTVL.

The CDR3 is CASSYLQGVNNEQFF. V and J are TRBV6-5 and TRBJ2-1; checking the TCRdb D call of TRBD1 is not possible without DNA. The CDR3 runs 15 residues. CDR1 MNHEY and CDR2 SVGAGI come from the germline V gene.

The V and J genes are TRBV29-1 and TRBJ1-2; lacking DNA, the TRBD1 call made by TCRdb goes unchecked. CDR1 is SQVTM and CDR2 is ANQGSEA in the germline V gene. The CDR3 is 11 residues long. The CDR3 loop is CSARDGYGYTF.

The genes are TRBV12-3 or TRBV12-4 and TRBJ2-1. The length of the CDR3 is 13 residues. Here the CDR3 reads CASSFQLYNEQFF.

The CDR3 reads CATSQGALTEAFF. The chain links TRBV19 to TRBJ1-1; absent DNA, TCRdb's TRBD1 call cannot be checked. The CDR3 is made up of 13 amino acids. Germline assignment: CDR1 LNHDA and CDR2 SQIVND (reference sequence).

This CDR3 reads CSVEDLTGQAYEQYF. The chain combines TRBV29-1 with TRBJ2-7; lacking DNA, the TRBD1 call made by TCRdb goes unchecked. Germline lookup yields CDR1 SQVTM and CDR2 ANQGSEA. The CDR3 runs 15 residues.